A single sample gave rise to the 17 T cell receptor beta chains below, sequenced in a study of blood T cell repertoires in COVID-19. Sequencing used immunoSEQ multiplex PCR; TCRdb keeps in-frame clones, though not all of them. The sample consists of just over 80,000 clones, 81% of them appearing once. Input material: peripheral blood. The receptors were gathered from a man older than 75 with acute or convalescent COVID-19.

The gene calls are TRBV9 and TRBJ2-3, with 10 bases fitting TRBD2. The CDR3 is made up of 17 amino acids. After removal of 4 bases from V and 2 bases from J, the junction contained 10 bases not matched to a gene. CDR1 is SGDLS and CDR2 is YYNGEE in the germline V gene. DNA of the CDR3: TGTGCCAGCAGCTCCCGAACCGGGACTAGCGTCACAGATACGCAGTATTTT. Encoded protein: CASSSRTGTSVTDTQYF.

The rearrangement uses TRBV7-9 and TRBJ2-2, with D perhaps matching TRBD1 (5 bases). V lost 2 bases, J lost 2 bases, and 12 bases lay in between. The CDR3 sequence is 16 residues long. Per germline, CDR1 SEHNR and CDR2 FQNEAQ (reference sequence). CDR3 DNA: TGTGCCAGCAGCTTATTCAGGGCCCTCAACACCGGGGAGCTGTTTTTT. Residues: CASSLFRALNTGELFF.

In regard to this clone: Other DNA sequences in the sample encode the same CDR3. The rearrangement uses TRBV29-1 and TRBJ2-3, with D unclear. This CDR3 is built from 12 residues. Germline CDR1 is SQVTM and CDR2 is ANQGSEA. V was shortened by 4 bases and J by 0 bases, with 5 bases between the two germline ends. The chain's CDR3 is CSVAPSTDTQYF. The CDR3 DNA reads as TGCAGCGTTGCCCCAAGCACAGATACGCAGTATTTT.

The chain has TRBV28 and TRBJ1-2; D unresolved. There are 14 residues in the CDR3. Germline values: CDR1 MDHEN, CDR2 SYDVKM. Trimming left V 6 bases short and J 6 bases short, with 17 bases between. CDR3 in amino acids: CASSRREGMDGYTF. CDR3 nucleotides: TGTGCCAGCAGCCGACGGGAGGGCATGGATGGCTACACCTTC.

The CDR3 loop is CASSYSGRRNEQFF. As DNA, the CDR3 is TGTGCCAGCAGTTACTCAGGCAGGCGAAATGAGCAGTTCTTC. This chain links TRBV6-5 with TRBJ2-1; D uncertain. The germline gives CDR1 MNHEY, CDR2 SVGAGI. This CDR3 comprises 14 residues. V dropped 0 bases and J dropped 7 bases, with 10 bases sitting between them.

The CDR3 bases are TGCGCCAGCAGCCCCTCCAGGGGGGTAACGGAAGGCTACACCTTC. It translates to CASSPSRGVTEGYTF. The chain links TRBV5-1 to TRBJ1-2, with TRBD1 matching 7 bases. CDR1 is SGHRS, CDR2 YFSETQ, per germline. The CDR3 covers 15 residues. Trimming took 4 bases from V and 8 from J; bases not matched to a gene: 14. The entire variable domain, with the rest obtained from reference TRBV5-1 and TRBJ1-2, is as follows: KAGVTQTPRYLIKTRGQQVTLSCSPISGHRSVSWYQQTPGQGLQFLFEYFSETQRNKGNFPGRFSGRQFSNSRSEMNVSTLELGDSALYLCASSPSRGVTEGYTFGSGTRLTVV.

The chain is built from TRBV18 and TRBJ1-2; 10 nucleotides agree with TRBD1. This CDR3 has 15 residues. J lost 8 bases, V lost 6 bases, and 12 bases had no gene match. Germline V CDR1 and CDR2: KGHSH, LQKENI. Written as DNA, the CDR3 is TGTGCCAGCTCGTACGGGACAGGGGAATTTCTCGGCTACACCTTC. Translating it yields CASSYGTGEFLGYTF.

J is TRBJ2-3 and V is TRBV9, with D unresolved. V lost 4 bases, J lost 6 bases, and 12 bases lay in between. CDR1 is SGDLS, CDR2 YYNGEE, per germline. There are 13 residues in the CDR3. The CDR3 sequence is CASSPANVDTQYF. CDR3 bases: TGTGCCAGCAGCCCTGCGAACGTCGATACGCAGTATTTT.

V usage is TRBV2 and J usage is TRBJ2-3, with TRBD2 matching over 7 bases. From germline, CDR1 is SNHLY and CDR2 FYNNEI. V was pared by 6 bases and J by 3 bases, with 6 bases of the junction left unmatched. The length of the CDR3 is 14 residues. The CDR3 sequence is CASRNGLETDTQYF. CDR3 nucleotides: TGTGCCAGCAGAAACGGACTAGAAACAGATACGCAGTATTTT.

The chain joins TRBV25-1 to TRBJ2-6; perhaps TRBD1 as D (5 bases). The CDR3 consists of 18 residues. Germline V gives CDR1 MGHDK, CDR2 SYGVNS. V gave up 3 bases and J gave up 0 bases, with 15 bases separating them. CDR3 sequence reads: CASSDWQGIRSGANVLTF. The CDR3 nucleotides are TGTGCCAGCAGTGACTGGCAGGGAATCCGCTCTGGGGCCAACGTCCTGACTTTC.

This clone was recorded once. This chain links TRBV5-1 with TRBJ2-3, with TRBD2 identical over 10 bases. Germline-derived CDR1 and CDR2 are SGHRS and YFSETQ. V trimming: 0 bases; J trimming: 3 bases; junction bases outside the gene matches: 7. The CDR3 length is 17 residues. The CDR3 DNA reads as TGCGCCAGCAGCTTGGAAGCTAGCGGGAGATTTACAGATACGCAGTATTTT. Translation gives CASSLEASGRFTDTQYF. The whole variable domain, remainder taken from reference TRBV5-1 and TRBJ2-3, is KAGVTQTPRYLIKTRGQQVTLSCSPISGHRSVSWYQQTPGQGLQFLFEYFSETQRNKGNFPGRFSGRQFSNSRSEMNVSTLELGDSALYLCASSLEASGRFTDTQYFGPGTRLTVL.

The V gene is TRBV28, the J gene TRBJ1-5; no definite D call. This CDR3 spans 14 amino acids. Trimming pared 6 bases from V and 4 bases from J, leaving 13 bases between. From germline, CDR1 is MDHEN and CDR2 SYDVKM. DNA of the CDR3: TGTGCCAGCAGCCCGGGTCTTCTTAATCAGCCCCAGCATTTT. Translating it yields CASSPGLLNQPQHF. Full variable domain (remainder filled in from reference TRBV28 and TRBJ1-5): DVKVTQSSRYLVKRTGEKVFLECVQDMDHENMFWYRQDPGLGLRLIYFSYDVKMKEKGDIPEGYSVSREKKERFSLILESASTNQTSMYLCASSPGLLNQPQHFGDGTRLSIL.

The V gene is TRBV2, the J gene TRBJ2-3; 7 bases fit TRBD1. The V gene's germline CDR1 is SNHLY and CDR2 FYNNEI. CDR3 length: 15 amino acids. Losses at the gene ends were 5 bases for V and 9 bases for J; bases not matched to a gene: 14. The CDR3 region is CASSRGQSLTGTQYF. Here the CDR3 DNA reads TGTGCCAGCAGTAGGGGACAGAGCCTCACAGGGACGCAGTATTTT. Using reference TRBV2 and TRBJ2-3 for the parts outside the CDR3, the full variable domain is EPEVTQTPSHQVTQMGQEVILRCVPISNHLYFYWYRQILGQKVEFLVSFYNNEISEKSEIFDDQFSVERPDGSNFTLKIRSTKLEDSAMYFCASSRGQSLTGTQYFGPGTRLTVL.

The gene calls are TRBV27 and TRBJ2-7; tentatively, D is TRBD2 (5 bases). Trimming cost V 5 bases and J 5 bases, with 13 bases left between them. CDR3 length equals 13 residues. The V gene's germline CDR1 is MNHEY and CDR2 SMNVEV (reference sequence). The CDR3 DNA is TGTGCCAGCAGTGAGTGGGAGCTTGACGAGCAGTACTTC. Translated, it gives CASSEWELDEQYF.

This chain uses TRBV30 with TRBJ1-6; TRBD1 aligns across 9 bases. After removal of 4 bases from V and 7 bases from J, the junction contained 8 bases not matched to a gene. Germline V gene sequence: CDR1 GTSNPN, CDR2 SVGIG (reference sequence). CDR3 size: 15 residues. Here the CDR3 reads CAWTGQGLRNSPLHF. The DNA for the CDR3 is TGTGCCTGGACGGGACAGGGACTAAGAAATTCACCCCTCCACTTT.

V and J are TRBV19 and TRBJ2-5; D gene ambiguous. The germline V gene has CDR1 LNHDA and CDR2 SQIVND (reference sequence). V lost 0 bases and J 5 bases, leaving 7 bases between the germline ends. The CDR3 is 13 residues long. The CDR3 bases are TGTGCCAGTAGTATAGAGCGTTTCGAGACCCAGTACTTC. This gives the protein CASSIERFETQYF.

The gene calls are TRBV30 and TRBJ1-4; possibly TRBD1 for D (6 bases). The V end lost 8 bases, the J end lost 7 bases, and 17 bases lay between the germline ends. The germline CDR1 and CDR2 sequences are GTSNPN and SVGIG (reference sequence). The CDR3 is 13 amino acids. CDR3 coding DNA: TGTGCCCGAAACGGGGGGGCTAGTGAAAAACTGTTTTTT. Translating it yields CARNGGASEKLFF.